This TCR beta chain emerged from a study of monozygotic twins with inflammatory bowel disease. From its re-call of the 5' RACE reads, TCRdb lists each CDR3 protein once, without DNA. The listing contains about 380,000 distinct CDR3 sequences. The V gene's germline CDR1 is LNHDA and CDR2 SQIVND (reference sequence). This CDR3 has 13 residues. The TCR sequence derives from a human donor with ulcerative colitis or Crohn's disease, or a healthy co-twin of an affected twin (not recorded which). The J gene is TRBJ2-7, the V gene TRBV19; TCRdb outputs TRBD1, but without DNA this stays unchecked. The sequenced sample was blood. CDR3 residues: CASRGTPSYEQYF.